This T cell receptor (beta chain) was captured in a study of T cells in Graves' hyperthyroidism and ophthalmopathy. Overall study findings and caveats: Among clonotypes expanded in thyroid above 0.001, most were also found in blood.

The investigators amplified TCR beta CDR3 regions from RNA transcripts. Primed by the HTBI set, a first-round RT-PCR was run on the TCR CDR3. MiXCR, applied by TCRdb to the multiplex PCR reads, yields one record per CDR3 protein. The sample has around 340,000 distinct CDR3 sequences, approximately 15% seen once. Trimming took 0 bases from V and 6 from J; bases not matched to a gene: 11. This CDR3 has 17 amino acids. Germline CDR1 reads SGDLS; CDR2 reads YYNGEE. With respect to this clonotype: Its antigen is unidentified.

Newly diagnosed hyperthyroidism, duration under 2 months, in patients aged 18 to 65. Diagnoses were established using clinical symptoms, serum thyroxine and TRAb, thyroid ultrasound and orbital computed tomography. The sample was blood. This TCR was recovered from a woman in her 30s with Graves' hyperthyroidism. V usage is TRBV9 and J usage is TRBJ1-3, with TRBD1 matching 8 bases. CDR3 in DNA: TGTGCCAGCAGCGTAGATGGTAGCGGACAGGGTAAAAACACCATATATTTT. This translates into CASSVDGSGQGKNTIYF.